What follows are 15 T cell receptor beta chains derived from one specimen sequenced in a study of tumor-infiltrating lymphocytes in primary liver carcinoma. Between about 17 and 34 mg of unsorted bulk tissue served as the source from which RNA and DNA were co-extracted. The investigators made TCR beta cDNA from approximately 0.5 ug total RNA, using a constant-region primer. What produced the TCR beta libraries was three nested multiplex PCR rounds using slightly modified ARM-PCR. The two initial PCR rounds, roughly 9 cycles each, used TRBV1-TRBV30 forward and C-beta reverse primers. One entry per CDR3 protein, called by TCRdb with MiXCR from the multiplex PCR reads. The repertoire has tens of thousands of distinct CDR3 sequences, roughly 78% of them found once; the top ten carry about 47%. The material sequenced was liver tumor tissue from sampling region 3. Documented subset: tumor region T3, left-lateral pole. These receptors originate from a man in his forties or fifties with primary liver carcinoma and hepatitis B virus infection.

Comments on this clonotype: Germline is not matched at one junction end, which may reflect a read error. The V call is TRBV6-6, the J call TRBJ1-2; TRBD1 might be the D (5 bases). CDR1 is MNHNY, CDR2 SVGAGI, per germline (reference sequence). This CDR3 is built from 14 residues. CDR3: CASSNTGESYGYTF. The CDR3 DNA reads as TGTGCAAGCAGTAACACGGGGGAGAGCTACGGCTACACCTTC.

The chain recombines TRBV21-1 with TRBJ2-3; TRBD2 was called by the table and not checked on the DNA. TRBV21-1 is a pseudogene locus. The CDR3 is 22 amino acids. The CDR3 DNA reads as TGTGCCAGCAGCCTCACGGCCCCCGGGACTAGCGGGAGAAACTCACGCGCAGATACGCAGTATTTT. Translation: CASSLTAPGTSGRNSRADTQYF.

About this clonotype: This is likely a read error, given that the CDR3 carries no conserved phenylalanine or tryptophan at its end. The gene calls are TRBV11-1 and TRBJ2-1, with 9 nucleotides matching TRBD1. CDR3 length equals 17 residues. V trimming: 8 bases; J trimming: 8 bases; junction bases outside the gene matches: 19. Germline V gene lookup returns CDR1 SGHAT and CDR2 FQDESV (reference sequence). As DNA, the CDR3 is TGTGCCAGCGGTTTAACCTCCCCGGGACAGGGTAACGATGAGCAGTTCTCC. Protein product: CASGLTSPGQGNDEQFS.

For this clonotype: At one of its ends the junction is not consistent with the germline gene, which may arise from a read error. The rearrangement links TRBV29-1 to TRBJ1-1, with D uncertain. This CDR3 region has 12 residues. Germline V CDR1 and CDR2: SQVTM, ANQGSEA. The CDR3 here is CSVGRENTEAYF. The CDR3 region has the DNA TGCAGCGTTGGGAGGGAGAACACTGAAGCTTACTTT.

The chain couples TRBV11-1 to TRBJ2-7, with D perhaps matching TRBD2 (5 bases). Germline CDR1 SGHAT, CDR2 FQDESV (reference sequence). The CDR3 is 16 amino acids. V gave up 2 bases and J gave up 5 bases, with 19 bases separating them. CDR3: CASSLTAGKLTDEQYF. The CDR3 nucleotides read TGTGCCAGCAGCTTAACAGCCGGGAAATTAACGGACGAGCAGTACTTC.

A word on this clonotype: Given the absence of the conserved phenylalanine or tryptophan at the CDR3 end, a read error is likely. The DNA is omitted, as the CDR3 cannot be located on it reliably, and the CDR3 follows TCRdb's listing. V and J are TRBV12-3 or TRBV12-4 and TRBJ1-2; the table's D gene call, TRBD1, was not cross checked with the DNA. With termini counted, the CDR3 has 15 amino acids. The CDR3 protein is CDSSLGQGANYGYTL.

Remarks on this clonotype: A read error may account for a junction end that differs from germline. V gene TRBV7-9 combines with J gene TRBJ2-1, with D unclear. Germline lookup yields CDR1 SEHNR and CDR2 FQNEAQ (reference sequence). The CDR3 sequence is 14 residues long. The chain's CDR3 is CVSSKSIRTNEQFF. The CDR3 DNA sequence: TGTGTCAGCAGTAAAAGTATCCGGACCAATGAGCAGTTCTTC.

A word on this clonotype: Germline and junction disagree at one end, which may indicate a read error. This rearrangement joins TRBV29-1 to TRBJ1-5; no firm D call. Germline values: CDR1 SQVTM, CDR2 ANQGSEA. This CDR3 contains 13 residues. The CDR3 nucleotides read TGCAGCGTTGTTTTTGCGGGAGCATCAGCCCATCATTTT. This sequence encodes CSVVFAGASAHHF.

The chain combines TRBV30 with TRBJ2-7, with D perhaps assigned TRBD1 or TRBD2 (5 bases each). V was pared by 2 bases and J by 2 bases, with 13 bases between. This CDR3 is 14 amino acids long. Per the germline V gene, CDR1 is GTSNPN and CDR2 is SVGIG (reference sequence). The DNA of the CDR3 is TGTGCCTGGAGTCTATACACGGGACCCTACGAGCAGTACTTC. This translates into CAWSLYTGPYEQYF.

On this clonotype itself: The final CDR3 position lacks the conserved phenylalanine or tryptophan, pointing to a likely read error. V and J are TRBV7-9 and TRBJ2-7; D gene ambiguous. CDR3 size: 12 residues. Per germline, CDR1 SEHNR and CDR2 FQNEAQ (reference sequence). This CDR3 is CVSSWIDYEQYL. CDR3 DNA sequence: TGTGTCAGCAGCTGGATAGATTACGAGCAGTACCTC.

This clonotype showed up many times. J is TRBJ1-6 and V is TRBV18, with 10 bases lining up with TRBD1. The CDR3 extends over 14 amino acids. Germline V gene sequence: CDR1 KGHSH, CDR2 LQKENI. Trimming took 3 bases from V and 7 from J; bases not matched to a gene: 0. The CDR3 loop reads CASSPGQGNSPLHF. The CDR3 coding sequence is TGTGCCAGCTCACCGGGACAGGGGAATTCACCCCTCCACTTT. Full variable domain (rest looked up from reference TRBV18 and TRBJ1-6): NAGVMQNPRHLVRRRGQEARLRCSPMKGHSHVYWYRQLPEEGLKFMVYLQKENIIDESGMPKERFSAEFPKEGPSILRIQQVVRGDSAAYFCASSPGQGNSPLHFGNGTRLTVT.

Details on this clonotype: One base away lies a much larger clone, so this may be a sequencing read error. The chain carries TRBV7-3 and TRBJ1-1, with TRBD1 matching over 7 bases. The CDR3 totals 13 residues. Germline CDR1 and CDR2: SGHTA and FQGTGA. CDR3: CAGSPGDRVGAFF. The CDR3 DNA is TGTGCCGGCAGCCCGGGTGACAGGGTGGGAGCTTTCTTT.

This clonotype has at least ten counts. Here the CDR3 DNA reads TGCAGTGCTAGTGCCATGGGCCAAGAGACCCAGTACTTC. Amino acids: CSASAMGQETQYF. The chain recombines TRBV20-1 with TRBJ2-5; no firm D call. The V gene lost 3 bases and the J gene lost 1 base, with 9 bases spanning the gap. The germline CDR1 and CDR2 sequences are DFQATT and SNEGSKA (reference sequence). The CDR3 covers 13 residues.

In regard to this clonotype: Sequence at one end of the junction differs from germline and may be a read error. The CDR3 here is CASSLGLDELYF. The CDR3 nucleotides read TGTGCCAGCAGTTTAGGGCTCGACGAGCTGTACTTC. The chain carries TRBV13 and TRBJ2-7; no firm D call. There are 12 residues in the CDR3. CDR1 is PRHDT and CDR2 is FYEKMQ in the germline V gene (reference sequence).

V gene TRBV10-3 combines with J gene TRBJ2-1, with a possible D match to TRBD1 (6 bases). The ends were cut back, 6 bases at V and 7 bases at J, with 10 bases in the middle. The germline gives CDR1 ENHRY, CDR2 SYGVKD. The CDR3 contains 12 residues. The DNA for the CDR3 is TGTGCCATCAGGGACAGATGTAATGAGCAGTTCTTC. This codes for CAIRDRCNEQFF.